This entry describes one TCR beta chain. Antigen unknown. The CDR3 contains 15 residues. Trimming took off 2 bases at V and 3 bases at J, with 14 bases between the two ends. Germline V lookup: CDR1 SEHNR, CDR2 FQNEAQ (reference sequence). The PCR used 60 Vbeta and 13 Jbeta primers. Measured with immunoSEQ multiplex PCR; TCRdb has only the in-frame clones, and not every one. The sample lists about 60,000 clones; around three quarters were seen once. The sample originates from a study of cytomegalovirus exposure and HLA in healthy donors. Study-wide points: Later genetic work tied a missense DCLRE1C variant to beta-chain V and J trimming.

This clonotype originated in a woman aged 60-70 years in good health and CMV-seropositive. The rearrangement joins TRBV7-9 to TRBJ2-7, with a weak D call TRBD2 (6 bases). The sample taken for sequencing was PBMCs. Here the CDR3 DNA reads TGTGCCAGCAGCTTATATGGCGGGGAAGACTACGAGCAGTACTTC. This translates into CASSLYGGEDYEQYF.